These T cell receptor beta chains were read from a single sample in a study of T cells in Graves' hyperthyroidism and ophthalmopathy. TCRdb analysed the multiplex PCR reads with MiXCR anew, one entry per CDR3 protein. This sample has nearly 600,000 distinct CDR3 sequences, with approximately 15% found just once. Sequenced sample: blood. The receptors were sampled from a woman aged 18-30 years with Graves' ophthalmopathy. Both conserved end residues are part of each CDR3. The D gene is left open where the match is weak. Clone size appears in some rows only: once, few, many, or a class for an expanded clone.

clone_size j_call d_call v_call cdr3_nt cdr3_aa
NA TRBJ1-4 NA TRBV4-3 TGCGCCAGCAGCCAAGACAGCTCTGCAACTAATGAAAAACTGTTTTTT CASSQDSSATNEKLFF
NA TRBJ2-4 TRBD1 TRBV4-1 TGCGCCAGCAGCCAGTTAGGGGACCCGGGACAGGGGGGTTTATCGGGAAACATTCAGTACTTC CASSQLGDPGQGGLSGNIQYF
few TRBJ2-2 NA TRBV5-1 TGCGCCAGCAGCTCCCAAACGGGGACCGCCGGGGAGCTGTTTTTT CASSSQTGTAGELFF
many TRBJ2-1 TRBD2 TRBV6-1 TGTGCCAGCAGTAAAGCGGGAGGTTACAATGAGCAGTTCTTC CASSKAGGYNEQFF
many TRBJ2-3 TRBD2 TRBV2 TGTGCCAGCAGTCTTCGGCGGACTAGGGGACGGGATACGCAGTATTTT CASSLRRTRGRDTQYF
many TRBJ2-1 NA TRBV28 TGTGCCCTGGGTAGGGGCCGCAATGAGCAGTTCTTC CALGRGRNEQFF
NA TRBJ2-3 NA TRBV19 TGTGCCTGTAGTAGCCTACAGGGCTACCCTACAGATACGCAGTATTTT CACSSLQGYPTDTQYF
NA TRBJ2-7 TRBD2 TRBV7-9 TGTGCCAGCAGCCGGACTAGCGGGAGCTACGAGCAGTGCTTC CASSRTSGSYEQCF
many TRBJ2-1 TRBD2 TRBV19 TGTGCCAGTGGGTTAAGTTGGGCTAGCGGGAGCAATGAGCAGTTCTTC CASGLSWASGSNEQFF
many TRBJ2-5 TRBD1 TRBV30 TGTGCCTGGAGTGTACAGGGGACCTCATGGGAGACCCAGTACTTC CAWSVQGTSWETQYF
many TRBJ2-7 TRBD1 TRBV27 TGTGCCAGCAGTGGTTCGGGACAGGGGCCGCTGATGGAGCAGTACTTC CASSGSGQGPLMEQYF
many TRBJ2-1 TRBD2 TRBV5-1 TGCGCCAGCAGCGAAGGGACTAGCGTTAACAATGAGCAGTTCTTC CASSEGTSVNNEQFF
many TRBJ1-4 TRBD1 TRBV12-3/TRBV12-4 TGTGCCAGCAGTTTAGGGACAGGGGGCGACCTGGCAACTAATGAAAAACTGTTTTTT CASSLGTGGDLATNEKLFF
many TRBJ1-5 NA TRBV28 TGTGCCAGCAGTGGGAGGGGTGTTAGCAATCAGCCCCAGCATTTT CASSGRGVSNQPQHF
many TRBJ2-3 TRBD2 TRBV7-9 TGTGCCAGCAGCGCTAGCGGGAGTCCGCTTTCTCCGCAGTATTTT CASSASGSPLSPQYF
NA TRBJ2-2 NA TRBV20-1 TGCAGTGCTTACAAAGCACACTACCTCGGACAGTCGAACACCGGGGAGCTGTTTTTT CSAYKAHYLGQSNTGELFF
few TRBJ1-5 NA TRBV6-2/TRBV6-3 TGTGCCAGCAGTTACAGCGCCGTGGGGCCCCAGCATTTT CASSYSAVGPQHF
many TRBJ2-5 NA TRBV12-3/TRBV12-4 TGTGCCAGCAGTTTAAGGGGGAGTGAGGAGACCCAGTACTTC CASSLRGSEETQYF
NA TRBJ2-3 TRBD1 TRBV7-2 TGTGCCAGCAGCCTACAGGGGACGACAGATACGCAGTATTTT CASSLQGTTDTQYF
many TRBJ2-5 TRBD1 TRBV28 TGTGCCAGCAGTTTATTTGCAGGGGGCCAAGAGACCCAGTACTTC CASSLFAGGQETQYF
many TRBJ2-3 NA TRBV18 TGTGCCAGCTCACATGGTAGGACGGCGCAGTATTTT CASSHGRTAQYF
many TRBJ1-2 NA TRBV27 TGTGCCAGCAGTCTACGGACCGGAAAGGCTAACTATGGCTACACCTTC CASSLRTGKANYGYTF
NA TRBJ2-7 TRBD2 TRBV7-8 TGTGCCAGCAACCAACTAGCGGGAGTCCAGGTTGAGCAGTACTTC CASNQLAGVQVEQYF
NA TRBJ2-7 TRBD2 TRBV20-1 TGCAGTGCTAGAAGACTAGCGGGAGGGTACTACGAGCAGTACTTC CSARRLAGGYYEQYF
many TRBJ2-1 TRBD2 TRBV7-3 TGTGCCAGCAGCGAAAGGGAAGCACGCGGACTAGCGGGTAATGAGCAGTTCTTC CASSEREARGLAGNEQFF
NA TRBJ2-5 TRBD2 TRBV24-1 TGTGCCACCGCCGTCGGGTCTAGCGGGATCGAAGAGACCCAGTACTTC CATAVGSSGIEETQYF
few TRBJ1-2 TRBD1 TRBV10-3 TGTGCCATCAGGGGTAGACAGGGCCAATTAAAGGATGGCTACACCTTC CAIRGRQGQLKDGYTF
many TRBJ1-1 NA TRBV7-6 TGTGCCAGCAGCTTTGGACGGAACACTGAAGCTTTCTTT CASSFGRNTEAFF
many TRBJ1-1 NA TRBV12-5 TGTGCTAGTGGTCCGGGGGAAGGGGCCGCTTTCTTT CASGPGEGAAFF
many TRBJ2-1 NA TRBV6-2/TRBV6-3 TGTGCCAGCAGCTATTACTCAGACAATGAGCAGTTCTTC CASSYYSDNEQFF
many TRBJ1-5 NA TRBV7-9 TGTGCCAGCAGCTTAGCGACAGGAGATAGCAATCAGCCCCAGCATTTT CASSLATGDSNQPQHF
many TRBJ2-7 NA TRBV2 TGTGCCAGCGGGGGACAACTTGGGATGGAGCAGTACTTC CASGGQLGMEQYF
many TRBJ2-2 NA TRBV9 TGTGCCAGCACGCTAGCGCTAGCGAACACCGGGGAGCTGTTTTTT CASTLALANTGELFF
many TRBJ2-5 TRBD1 TRBV12-3/TRBV12-4 TGTGCCAGCAGTTCCTGGACAGGGGGAGAGACCCAGTACTTC CASSSWTGGETQYF
NA TRBJ2-5 NA TRBV18 TGTGCCAGCTCACCTGACACGTCCGGAGAGACCCAGTACTTC CASSPDTSGETQYF
few TRBJ2-1 NA TRBV12-5 TGTGCTAGTGGCCCAAATTTCGCGACACTCCCAAGGGATGAGCAGTTCTTC CASGPNFATLPRDEQFF
NA TRBJ2-5 TRBD2 TRBV27 TGTGCCAGCAGTCCCGGTGTCGCGGGAGGCCAAGAGACCCAGTACTTC CASSPGVAGGQETQYF
many TRBJ2-1 TRBD1 TRBV7-3 TGTGCCAGCAGCGGACAGGGGGTGGGTGAGCAGTTCTTC CASSGQGVGEQFF
NA TRBJ2-3 TRBD2 TRBV28 TGTGCCAGCAGTTTATTGGCTAGCGGATCCTTAACTCATACCACAGATACGCAGTATTTT CASSLLASGSLTHTTDTQYF
few TRBJ1-1 NA TRBV19 TGTGCCAGTAGTATCTACAGGGATGCTGAAGCTTTCTTT CASSIYRDAEAFF
NA TRBJ2-1 TRBD2 TRBV7-6 TGTGCCAGCAGCGTTAGCGGGGGCCTTTACAATGAGCAGTTCTTC CASSVSGGLYNEQFF
many TRBJ1-1 NA TRBV12-3/TRBV12-4 TGTGCCAGCAGTTTAGCGTTTGGCACTGAAGCTTTCTTT CASSLAFGTEAFF
many TRBJ2-1 TRBD2 TRBV5-1 TGCGCCAGCAGCCAAGCGGGGTCCTACAATGAGCAGTTCTTC CASSQAGSYNEQFF
many TRBJ1-2 NA TRBV28 TGTGCCAGCAACCGCGGGGGGTCTAACTATGGCTACACCTTC CASNRGGSNYGYTF
many TRBJ2-5 TRBD2 TRBV20-1 TGCAGTGTTCGCGGCAGCGGGGATAAGACCCAGTACTTC CSVRGSGDKTQYF